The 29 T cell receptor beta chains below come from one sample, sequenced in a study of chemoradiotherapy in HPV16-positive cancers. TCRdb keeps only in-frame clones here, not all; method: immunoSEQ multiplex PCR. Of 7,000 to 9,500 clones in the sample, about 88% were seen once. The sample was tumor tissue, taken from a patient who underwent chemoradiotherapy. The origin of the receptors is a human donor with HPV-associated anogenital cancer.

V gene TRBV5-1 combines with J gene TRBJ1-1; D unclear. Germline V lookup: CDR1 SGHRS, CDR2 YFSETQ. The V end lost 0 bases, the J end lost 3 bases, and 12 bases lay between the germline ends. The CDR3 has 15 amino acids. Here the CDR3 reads CASSLEGDFDTEAFF. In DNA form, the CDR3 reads TGCGCCAGCAGCTTGGAAGGAGATTTTGACACTGAAGCTTTCTTT. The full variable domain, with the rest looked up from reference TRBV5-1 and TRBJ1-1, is KAGVTQTPRYLIKTRGQQVTLSCSPISGHRSVSWYQQTPGQGLQFLFEYFSETQRNKGNFPGRFSGRQFSNSRSEMNVSTLELGDSALYLCASSLEGDFDTEAFFGQGTRLTVV.

This CDR3 reads CASRYPRNNQPQHF. CDR3 bases: TGTGCCAGCAGGTACCCAAGGAACAATCAGCCCCAGCATTTT. The chain is built from TRBV28 and TRBJ1-5; D gene uncertain. The CDR3 is 14 amino acids. Deletions cut 6 bases from V and 3 bases from J, with 12 bases between. Per germline, CDR1 MDHEN and CDR2 SYDVKM. The entire variable domain, with the rest obtained from reference TRBV28 and TRBJ1-5, is as follows: DVKVTQSSRYLVKRTGEKVFLECVQDMDHENMFWYRQDPGLGLRLIYFSYDVKMKEKGDIPEGYSVSREKKERFSLILESASTNQTSMYLCASRYPRNNQPQHFGDGTRLSIL.

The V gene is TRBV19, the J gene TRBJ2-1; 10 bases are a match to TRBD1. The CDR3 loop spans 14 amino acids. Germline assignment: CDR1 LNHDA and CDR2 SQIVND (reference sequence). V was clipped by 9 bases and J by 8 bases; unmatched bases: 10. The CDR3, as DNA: TGTGCCAGCACGGACAGGGGGAGGGATGATGAGCAGTTCTTC. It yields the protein CASTDRGRDDEQFF.

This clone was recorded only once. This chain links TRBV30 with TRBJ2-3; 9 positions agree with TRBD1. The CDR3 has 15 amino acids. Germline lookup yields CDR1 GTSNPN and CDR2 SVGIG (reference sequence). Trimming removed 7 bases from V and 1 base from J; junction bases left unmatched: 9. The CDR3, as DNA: TGTGCCTACCACGCGGACAGGGGAGGCACAGATACGCAGTATTTT. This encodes CAYHADRGGTDTQYF.

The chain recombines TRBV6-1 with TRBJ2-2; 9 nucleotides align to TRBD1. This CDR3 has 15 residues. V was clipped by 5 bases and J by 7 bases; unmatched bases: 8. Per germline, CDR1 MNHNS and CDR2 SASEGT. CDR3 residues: CASSRDREISGELFF. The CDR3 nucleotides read TGTGCCAGCAGTAGGGACAGGGAAATTAGCGGGGAGCTGTTTTTT.

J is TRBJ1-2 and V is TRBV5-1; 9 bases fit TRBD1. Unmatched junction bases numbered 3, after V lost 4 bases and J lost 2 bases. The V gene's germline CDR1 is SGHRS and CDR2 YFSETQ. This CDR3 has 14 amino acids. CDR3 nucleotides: TGCGCCAGCAGCCCGGACAGGGGAAACTATGGCTACACCTTC. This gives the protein CASSPDRGNYGYTF.

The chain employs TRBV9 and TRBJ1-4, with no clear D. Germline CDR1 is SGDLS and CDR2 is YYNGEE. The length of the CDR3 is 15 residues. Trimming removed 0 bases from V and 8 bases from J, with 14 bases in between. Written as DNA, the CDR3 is TGTGCCAGCAGCGTAGCTGGGAGGGTAGGGGAAAAACTGTTTTTT. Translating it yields CASSVAGRVGEKLFF. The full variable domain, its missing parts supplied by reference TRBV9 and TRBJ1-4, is DSGVTQTPKHLITATGQRVTLRCSPRSGDLSVYWYQQSLDQGLQFLIQYYNGEERAKGNILERFSAQQFPDLHSELNLSSLELGDSALYFCASSVAGRVGEKLFFGSGTQLSVL.

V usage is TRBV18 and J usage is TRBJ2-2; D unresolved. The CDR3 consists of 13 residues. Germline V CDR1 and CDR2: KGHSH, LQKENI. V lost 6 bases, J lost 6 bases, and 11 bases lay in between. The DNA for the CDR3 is TGTGCCAGCTCTCCCCGGGTCGCCGGGGAGCTGTTTTTT. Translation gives CASSPRVAGELFF.

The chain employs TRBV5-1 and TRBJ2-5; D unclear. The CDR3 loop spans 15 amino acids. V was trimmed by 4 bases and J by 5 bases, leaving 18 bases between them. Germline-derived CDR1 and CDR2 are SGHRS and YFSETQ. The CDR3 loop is CASSISTPQEETQYF. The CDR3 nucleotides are TGCGCCAGCAGCATATCGACCCCCCAGGAGGAGACCCAGTACTTC.

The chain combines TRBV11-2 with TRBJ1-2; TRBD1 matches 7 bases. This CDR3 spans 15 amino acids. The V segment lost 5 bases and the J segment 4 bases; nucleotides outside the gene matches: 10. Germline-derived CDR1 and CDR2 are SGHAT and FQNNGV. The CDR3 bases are TGTGCCAGCAGCCGTACACCGGGACAGATCTATGGCTACACCTTC. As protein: CASSRTPGQIYGYTF. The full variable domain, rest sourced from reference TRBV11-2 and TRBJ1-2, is EAGVAQSPRYKIIEKRQSVAFWCNPISGHATLYWYQQILGQGPKLLIQFQNNGVVDDSQLPKDRFSAERLKGVDSTLKIQPAKLEDSAVYLCASSRTPGQIYGYTFGSGTRLTVV.

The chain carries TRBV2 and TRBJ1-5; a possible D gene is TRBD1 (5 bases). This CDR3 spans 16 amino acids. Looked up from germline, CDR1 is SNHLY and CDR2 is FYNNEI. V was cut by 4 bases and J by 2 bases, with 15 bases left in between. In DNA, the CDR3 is TGTGCCAGCAGTGTAGGAGGGGCGAGTGGCAATCAGCCCCAGCATTTT. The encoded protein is CASSVGGASGNQPQHF.

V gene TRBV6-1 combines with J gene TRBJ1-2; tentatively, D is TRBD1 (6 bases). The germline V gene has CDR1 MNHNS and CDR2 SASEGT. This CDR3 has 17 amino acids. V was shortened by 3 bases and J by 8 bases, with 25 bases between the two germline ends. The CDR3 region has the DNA TGTGCCAGCAGTGATGGAAGGGTGGGGGGCGGTCGAGAAGGCTACACCTTC. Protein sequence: CASSDGRVGGGREGYTF.

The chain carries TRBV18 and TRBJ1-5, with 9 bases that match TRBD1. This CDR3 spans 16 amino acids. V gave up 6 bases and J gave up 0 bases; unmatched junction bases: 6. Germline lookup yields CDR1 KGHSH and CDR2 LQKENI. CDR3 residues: CASSTGTGSSNQPQHF. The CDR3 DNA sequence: TGTGCCAGCTCTACCGGGACAGGGTCTAGCAATCAGCCCCAGCATTTT.

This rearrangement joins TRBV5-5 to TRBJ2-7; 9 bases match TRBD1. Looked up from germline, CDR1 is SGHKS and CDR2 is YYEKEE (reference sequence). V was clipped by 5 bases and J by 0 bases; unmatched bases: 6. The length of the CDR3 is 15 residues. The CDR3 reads CASRLTGGVSYEQYF. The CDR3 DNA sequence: TGTGCCAGCAGGTTGACAGGGGGGGTCTCCTACGAGCAGTACTTC.

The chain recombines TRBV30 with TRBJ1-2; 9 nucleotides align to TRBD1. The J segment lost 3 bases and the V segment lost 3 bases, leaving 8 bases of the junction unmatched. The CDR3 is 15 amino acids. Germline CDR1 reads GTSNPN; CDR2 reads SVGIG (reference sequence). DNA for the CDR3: TGTGCCTGGAGAATCAGGGACAGGGTCCACTATGGCTACACCTTC. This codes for CAWRIRDRVHYGYTF.

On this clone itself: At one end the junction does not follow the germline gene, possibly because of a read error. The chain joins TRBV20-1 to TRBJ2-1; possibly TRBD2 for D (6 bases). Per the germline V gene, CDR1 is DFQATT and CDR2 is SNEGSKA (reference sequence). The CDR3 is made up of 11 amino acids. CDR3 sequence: CSAEATYGGLF. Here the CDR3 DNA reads TGCAGTGCCGAAGCGACGTACGGGGGACTCTTC.

CDR3: CASSPGGSSYEQYF. The CDR3 nucleotides read TGTGCCAGCTCACCGGGCGGAAGCTCCTACGAGCAGTACTTC. This chain links TRBV18 with TRBJ2-7; D is ambiguous. V shed 3 bases and J shed 0 bases, with 9 bases lying between them. The length of the CDR3 is 14 residues. Germline assignment: CDR1 KGHSH and CDR2 LQKENI.

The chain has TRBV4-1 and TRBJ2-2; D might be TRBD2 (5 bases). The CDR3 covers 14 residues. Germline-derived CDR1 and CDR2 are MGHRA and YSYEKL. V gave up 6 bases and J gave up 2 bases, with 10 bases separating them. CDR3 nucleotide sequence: TGCGCCAGCAGTGACCGGGGTAACACCGGGGAGCTGTTTTTT. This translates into CASSDRGNTGELFF.

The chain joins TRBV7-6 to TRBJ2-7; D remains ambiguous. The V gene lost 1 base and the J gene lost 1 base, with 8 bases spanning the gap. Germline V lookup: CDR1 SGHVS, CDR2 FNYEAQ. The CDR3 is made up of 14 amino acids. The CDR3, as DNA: TGTGCCAGCAGCTTAGAGCAGGATTCCTACGAGCAGTACTTC. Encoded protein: CASSLEQDSYEQYF.

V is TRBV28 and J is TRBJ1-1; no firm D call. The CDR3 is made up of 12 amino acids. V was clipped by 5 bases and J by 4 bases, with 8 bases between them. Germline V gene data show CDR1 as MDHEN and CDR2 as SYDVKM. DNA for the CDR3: TGTGCCAGCAGTGAGGACCTCACTGAAGCTTTCTTT. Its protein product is CASSEDLTEAFF.

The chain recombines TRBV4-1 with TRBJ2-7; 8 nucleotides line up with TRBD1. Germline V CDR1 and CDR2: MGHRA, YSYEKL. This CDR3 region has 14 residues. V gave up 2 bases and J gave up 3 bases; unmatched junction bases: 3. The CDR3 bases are TGCGCCAGCAGCCAATGGACAGGGATCTACGAGCAGTACTTC. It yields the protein CASSQWTGIYEQYF.

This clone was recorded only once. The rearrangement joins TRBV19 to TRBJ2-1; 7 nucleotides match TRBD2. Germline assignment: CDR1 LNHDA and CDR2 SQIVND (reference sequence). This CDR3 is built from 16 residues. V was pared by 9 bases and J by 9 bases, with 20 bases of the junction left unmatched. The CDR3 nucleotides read TGTGCCAGCCTACCGAGACTAGCCCTCGCTCAGGGTGAGCAGTTCTTC. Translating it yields CASLPRLALAQGEQFF.

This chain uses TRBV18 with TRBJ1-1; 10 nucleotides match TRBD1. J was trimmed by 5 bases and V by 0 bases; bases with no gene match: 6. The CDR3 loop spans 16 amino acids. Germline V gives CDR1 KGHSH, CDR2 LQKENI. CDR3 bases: TGTGCCAGCTCACCACCGGGACAGGGGTGGGGAACTGAAGCTTTCTTT. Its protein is CASSPPGQGWGTEAFF.

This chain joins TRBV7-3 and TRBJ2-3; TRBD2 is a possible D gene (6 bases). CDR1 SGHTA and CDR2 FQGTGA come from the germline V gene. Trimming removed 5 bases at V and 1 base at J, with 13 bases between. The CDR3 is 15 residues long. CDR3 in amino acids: CASSPRLGGTDTQYF. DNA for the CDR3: TGTGCCAGCAGCCCTCGACTAGGTGGCACAGATACGCAGTATTTT.

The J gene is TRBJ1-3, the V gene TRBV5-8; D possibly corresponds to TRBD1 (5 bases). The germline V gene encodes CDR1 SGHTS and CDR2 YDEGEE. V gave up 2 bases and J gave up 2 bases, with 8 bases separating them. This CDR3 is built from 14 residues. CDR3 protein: CASSLGVTGNTIYF. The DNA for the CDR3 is TGTGCCAGCAGCTTAGGGGTTACTGGAAACACCATATATTTT.

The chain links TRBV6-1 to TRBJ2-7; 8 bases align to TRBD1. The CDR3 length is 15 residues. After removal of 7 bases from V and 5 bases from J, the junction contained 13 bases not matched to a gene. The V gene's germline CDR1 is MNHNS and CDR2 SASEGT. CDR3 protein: CASIRQGSRGHEQYF. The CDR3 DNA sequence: TGTGCCAGCATTCGACAGGGGTCAAGGGGGCACGAGCAGTACTTC.

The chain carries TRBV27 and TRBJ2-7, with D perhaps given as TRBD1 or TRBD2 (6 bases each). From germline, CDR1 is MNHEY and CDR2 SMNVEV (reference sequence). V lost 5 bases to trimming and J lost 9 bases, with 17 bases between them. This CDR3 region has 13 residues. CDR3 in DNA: TGTGCCAGCAGTAAGGCGGAGGGGGTCGGGCAGTACTTC. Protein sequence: CASSKAEGVGQYF.

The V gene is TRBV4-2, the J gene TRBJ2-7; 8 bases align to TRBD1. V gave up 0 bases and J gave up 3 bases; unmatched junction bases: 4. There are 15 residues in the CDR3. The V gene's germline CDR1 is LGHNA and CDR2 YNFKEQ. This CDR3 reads CASSQDPDRGYEQYF. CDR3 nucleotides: TGTGCCAGCAGCCAAGATCCCGACAGGGGCTACGAGCAGTACTTC.

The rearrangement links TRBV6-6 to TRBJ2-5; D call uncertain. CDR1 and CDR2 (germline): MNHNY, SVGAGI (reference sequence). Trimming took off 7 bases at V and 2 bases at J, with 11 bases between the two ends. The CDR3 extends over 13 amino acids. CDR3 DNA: TGTGCCAGCACAAGGGTTCGGCAAGAGACCCAGTACTTC. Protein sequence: CASTRVRQETQYF.